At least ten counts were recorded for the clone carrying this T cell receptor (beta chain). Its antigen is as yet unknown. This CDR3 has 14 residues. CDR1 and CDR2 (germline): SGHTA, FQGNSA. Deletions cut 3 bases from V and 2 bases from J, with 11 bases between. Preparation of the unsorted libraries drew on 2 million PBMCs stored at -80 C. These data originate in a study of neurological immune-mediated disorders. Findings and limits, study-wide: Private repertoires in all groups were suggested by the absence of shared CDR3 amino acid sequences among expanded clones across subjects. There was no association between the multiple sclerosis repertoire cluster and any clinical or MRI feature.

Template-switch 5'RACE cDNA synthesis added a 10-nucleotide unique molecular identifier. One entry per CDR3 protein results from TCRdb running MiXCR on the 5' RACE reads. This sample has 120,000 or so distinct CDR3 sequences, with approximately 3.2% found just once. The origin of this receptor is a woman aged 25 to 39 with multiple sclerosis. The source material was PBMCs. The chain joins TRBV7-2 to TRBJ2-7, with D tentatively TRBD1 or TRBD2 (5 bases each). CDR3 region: CASSFPGGTYEQYF. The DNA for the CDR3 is TGTGCCAGCAGCTTCCCTGGGGGTACCTACGAGCAGTACTTC. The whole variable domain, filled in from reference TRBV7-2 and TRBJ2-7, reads GAGVSQSPSNKVTEKGKDVELRCDPISGHTALYWYRQSLGQGLEFLIYFQGNSAPDKSGLPSDRFSAERTGGSVSTLTIQRTQQEDSAVYLCASSFPGGTYEQYFGPGTRLTVT.